Following are 10 T cell receptor beta chains from one sample sequenced in a study of lymphopenia after photon versus proton radiotherapy. TCRdb keeps only in-frame clones here, not all; method: immunoSEQ multiplex PCR. The sample records 65,000 to 70,000 clones, approximately 90% being singletons. The sequencing used peripheral blood, collected from a patient treated with photon-based radiotherapy. The receptors derive from a woman in her sixties or seventies with pancreatic cancer.

The sample holds one count of this clone. The chain uses TRBV29-1 and TRBJ1-4, with D uncertain. Germline loops: CDR1 SQVTM, CDR2 ANQGSEA. This CDR3 is built from 14 residues. The ends were cut back, 1 base at V and 6 bases at J, with 12 bases in the middle. CDR3 region: CSVEGFPPDEKLFF. The CDR3 coding sequence is TGCAGCGTTGAAGGCTTTCCCCCCGATGAAAAACTGTTTTTT.

This clone showed up just once. This chain links TRBV19 with TRBJ1-2; D is unresolved. CDR1 and CDR2 (germline): LNHDA, SQIVND (reference sequence). The CDR3 extends over 14 amino acids. Trimming removed 5 bases at V and 4 bases at J, with 14 bases between. DNA for the CDR3: TGTGCCAGTAGTCCATCGACAAGGTTCTATGGCTACACCTTC. Residues: CASSPSTRFYGYTF.

V is TRBV7-8 and J is TRBJ1-1; the D is unclear. Germline lookup yields CDR1 SGHVS and CDR2 FQNEAQ. This CDR3 region has 15 residues. V was clipped by 1 base and J by 2 bases, with 11 bases between them. The CDR3 DNA sequence: TGTGCCAGCAGCTTAGACACTTGGGGTAACACTGAAGCTTTCTTT. As protein: CASSLDTWGNTEAFF.

Only one count was recorded for this clone. The V gene is TRBV18, the J gene TRBJ1-3, with 12 bases matching TRBD1. CDR1 and CDR2 (germline): KGHSH, LQKENI. The CDR3 has 18 amino acids. J lost 7 bases, V lost 3 bases, and 13 bases had no gene match. CDR3 in amino acids: CASSPTIPRDRGQNTIYF. The CDR3 DNA reads as TGTGCCAGCTCACCGACTATACCCCGGGACAGGGGGCAGAACACCATATATTTT. Filled out from reference TRBV18 and TRBJ1-3, the complete variable domain reads NAGVMQNPRHLVRRRGQEARLRCSPMKGHSHVYWYRQLPEEGLKFMVYLQKENIIDESGMPKERFSAEFPKEGPSILRIQQVVRGDSAAYFCASSPTIPRDRGQNTIYFGEGSWLTVV.

This chain uses TRBV4-3 with TRBJ2-1; weak D call: TRBD2 (6 bases). V gave up 0 bases and J gave up 1 base, with 25 bases separating them. Looked up from germline, CDR1 is LGHNA and CDR2 is YSLEER. This CDR3 is 21 amino acids long. CDR3 residues: CASSQESHRSRVAVSYNEQFF. CDR3 bases: TGCGCCAGCAGCCAAGAATCTCATAGGAGTAGGGTAGCGGTGTCCTACAATGAGCAGTTCTTC.

The rearrangement uses TRBV6-1 and TRBJ1-3; tentatively, D is TRBD1 (5 bases). V was shortened by 2 bases and J by 0 bases, with 17 bases between the two germline ends. The germline gives CDR1 MNHNS, CDR2 SASEGT. The CDR3 totals 18 residues. CDR3 sequence (DNA): TGTGCCAGCAGTGAAATGGGGGGGTCTACTCTCTCTGGAAACACCATATATTTT. Protein: CASSEMGGSTLSGNTIYF.

This clone was detected only once. The chain joins TRBV18 to TRBJ1-1; TRBD1 might be the D (5 bases). The germline V gene encodes CDR1 KGHSH and CDR2 LQKENI. V lost 2 bases and J lost 10, with 17 bases in between. The CDR3 sequence is 14 residues long. The CDR3 DNA reads TGTGCCAGCTCACCAAGCAGGGAAGCGGTGGGAGCTTTCTTT. Amino acid sequence: CASSPSREAVGAFF.

J is TRBJ1-2 and V is TRBV5-6; 7 positions agree with TRBD1. Germline V gene lookup returns CDR1 SGHDT and CDR2 YYEEEE. CDR3 length: 15 residues. Unmatched junction bases numbered 6, after V lost 0 bases and J lost 4 bases. The CDR3 loop reads CASSLARGLGYGYTF. DNA for the CDR3: TGTGCCAGCAGCTTGGCTAGGGGGCTGGGCTATGGCTACACCTTC.

The chain carries TRBV7-9 and TRBJ2-6; D possibly corresponds to TRBD1 (6 bases). CDR3 length: 18 residues. Trimming removed 4 bases at V and 0 bases at J, with 16 bases between. Germline values: CDR1 SEHNR, CDR2 FQNEAQ (reference sequence). CDR3: CASSYLRGSSSGANVLTF. The CDR3 DNA follows: TGTGCCAGCAGCTATTTGAGGGGGTCGAGCTCTGGGGCCAACGTCCTGACTTTC.

V and J are TRBV11-1 and TRBJ2-7; D is uncertain. The CDR3 runs 15 residues. Germline V lookup: CDR1 SGHAT, CDR2 FQDESV (reference sequence). V was clipped by 2 bases and J by 3 bases, with 14 bases between them. DNA for the CDR3: TGTGCCAGCAGCTTACGACCTAACAGTAACTACGAGCAGTACTTC. Translation gives CASSLRPNSNYEQYF. The full variable domain, rest sourced from reference TRBV11-1 and TRBJ2-7, is EAEVAQSPRYKITEKSQAVAFWCDPISGHATLYWYRQILGQGPELLVQFQDESVVDDSQLPKDRFSAERLKGVDSTLKIQPAELGDSAMYLCASSLRPNSNYEQYFGPGTRLTVT.